One T cell receptor beta chain is described in this entry. As yet, its antigen is unknown. CD8+ and CD4+ blood T cells underwent TCR beta sequencing. FACS was used to enrich TEMRA cells, whereas the CD8+ and CD4+ T cells were obtained by negative isolation. Roughly 0.45 to 1 ug RNA was reverse transcribed with random hexamers. Amplification of TCR beta CDR3 across 54 Vbeta and 13 Jbeta was performed with immunoSEQ multiplex PCR. One entry per CDR3 protein, called by TCRdb with MiXCR from the immunoSEQ multiplex PCR reads. In the table there are approximately 190,000 distinct CDR3 sequences, just under 95% of which are singletons. This specimen comes from a study of CD8 T cells in Susac syndrome. Findings of the study overall: Susac-specific public clones were found in both the total CD8+ and the CD8+ TEMRA repertoires, with under 20 in the former and about five in the latter.

CDR3 length: 15 amino acids. Germline CDR1 and CDR2: SGHDT and YYEEEE. With 2 bases removed from V and 0 bases from J, the gap between germline ends came to 9 bases. Sequencing input: CD8+ T cells from PBMCs. The sequence was collected from a human donor with Susac syndrome. The chain joins TRBV5-6 to TRBJ2-1; D is perhaps TRBD2 (6 bases). The CDR3 sequence is CASSFGTSSYNEQFF. The CDR3 DNA follows: TGTGCCAGCAGCTTCGGGACTTCCTCCTACAATGAGCAGTTCTTC.